The sequence of this T cell receptor (beta chain) was determined in a study of T cells in localized non-small cell lung cancer. General observations from the study: Detection in adjacent lung was observed for a median 57 of the top 100 tumor clones. Because researchers sequenced only one region of the tumor, heterogeneity is still possible. Peak T cell clonality was found in uninvolved adjacent lung, exceeding tumor.

The repertoire was sequenced with immunoSEQ multiplex PCR; TCRdb's copy has only in-frame clones and lacks some. The sample lists 1,000 to 1,500 clones; 23% were seen once. Trimming left V 0 bases short and J 8 bases short, with 16 bases between. The CDR3 loop spans 14 amino acids. Germline CDR1 is SQVTM and CDR2 is ANQGSEA. A note on this clone: Its antigen is as yet unknown.

J is TRBJ1-2 and V is TRBV29-1; a possible D gene is TRBD1 (5 bases). This material consisted of lung tumor tissue, taken before any cancer treatment. The origin of this receptor is a man aged 35 to 70 with stage III lung adenocarcinoma. DNA of the CDR3: TGCAGCGTTGAAGATCGGGACTATGGGGTCGGCTACACCTTC. This codes for CSVEDRDYGVGYTF.